A selection of T cell receptor beta chains follows, all from one sample in a study of blood T cell repertoires in COVID-19. Libraries were prepared by immunoSEQ multiplex PCR; TCRdb keeps only in-frame clonotypes and omits some of them. Among 230,000 or so clones listed, 80% to 90% were seen once. Sequences were obtained from peripheral blood. The receptors were gathered from a woman aged 40 to 50 who had recovered from COVID-19. Both conserved end residues are part of each CDR3. The order of the fields is D gene, clone size, J gene, V gene, CDR3 DNA, CDR3 protein. The D gene is left open where the match is weak. Part of the rows lack a size; the others show once, few, many or a class for expanded clones.

d_gene: -; abundance: many; j_gene: TRBJ1-5; v_gene: TRBV24-1; CDR3nt: TGTGCCACCAGTGACAACGGGGGGGATCAGCCCCAGCATTTT; CDR3aa: CATSDNGGDQPQHF
d_gene: TRBD1; abundance: few; j_gene: TRBJ2-7; v_gene: TRBV28; CDR3nt: TGTGCCAGCAGGCGGACAGGGGGCCACGAGCAGTACTTC; CDR3aa: CASRRTGGHEQYF
d_gene: -; abundance: -; j_gene: TRBJ1-1; v_gene: TRBV4-1; CDR3nt: TGCGCCAGCAGCCAAGATCCAGTGGCTGAAGCTTTCTTT; CDR3aa: CASSQDPVAEAFF
d_gene: -; abundance: -; j_gene: TRBJ1-4; v_gene: TRBV6-6; CDR3nt: TGTGCCAGCAGTTACGGTGCGTTGGAGGAAAAACTGTTTTTT; CDR3aa: CASSYGALEEKLFF
d_gene: TRBD2; abundance: -; j_gene: TRBJ2-3; v_gene: TRBV11-2; CDR3nt: TGTGCCAGCAGCCTACCGGGGGGTACGCAGTATTTT; CDR3aa: CASSLPGGTQYF
d_gene: TRBD1; abundance: -; j_gene: TRBJ2-7; v_gene: TRBV18; CDR3nt: TGTGCCAGCTCGCTCGGGACAGTCACCTACGAGCAGTACTTC; CDR3aa: CASSLGTVTYEQYF
d_gene: TRBD1; abundance: -; j_gene: TRBJ2-2; v_gene: TRBV6-6; CDR3nt: TGTGCCAGCAGTCTTACCCGGGACAGGGGGAACACCGGGGAGCTGTTTTTT; CDR3aa: CASSLTRDRGNTGELFF
d_gene: TRBD1; abundance: -; j_gene: TRBJ2-5; v_gene: TRBV3-1/TRBV3-2; CDR3nt: TGTGCCAGCAGCCAAGATCATGGGAACGTGGACAGGGGGCGAATAGAGACCCAGTACTTC; CDR3aa: CASSQDHGNVDRGRIETQYF
d_gene: TRBD2; abundance: -; j_gene: TRBJ2-7; v_gene: TRBV7-2; CDR3nt: TGTGCCAGCAGCCCGGGACTAGCGTCCAATTACGAGCAGTACTTC; CDR3aa: CASSPGLASNYEQYF
d_gene: TRBD1; abundance: -; j_gene: TRBJ1-2; v_gene: TRBV30; CDR3nt: TGTGCCTGGAGTCCCCTGGGACAGGGATATGGCTACACCTTC; CDR3aa: CAWSPLGQGYGYTF
d_gene: TRBD2; abundance: -; j_gene: TRBJ2-5; v_gene: TRBV19; CDR3nt: TGTGCCAGTAGTGTAGCGGGGGGGCCGGAGACCCAGTACTTC; CDR3aa: CASSVAGGPETQYF
d_gene: TRBD1; abundance: few; j_gene: TRBJ1-2; v_gene: TRBV28; CDR3nt: TGTGCCAGCACCCTGATTAGGGACAGTGGATCTAACTATGGCTACACCTTC; CDR3aa: CASTLIRDSGSNYGYTF
d_gene: -; abundance: -; j_gene: TRBJ1-4; v_gene: TRBV12-3/TRBV12-4; CDR3nt: TGTGCCAGCAGTTTCTCAGAAGAAAAACTGTTTTTT; CDR3aa: CASSFSEEKLFF
d_gene: -; abundance: -; j_gene: TRBJ2-7; v_gene: TRBV3-1/TRBV3-2; CDR3nt: TGTGCCAGCAGCCATGAGACTTACGAGCAGTACTTC; CDR3aa: CASSHETYEQYF
d_gene: -; abundance: -; j_gene: TRBJ1-1; v_gene: TRBV7-8; CDR3nt: TGTGCCAGCAGCTTAGGCGGTCCGAACACTGAAGCTTTCTTT; CDR3aa: CASSLGGPNTEAFF
d_gene: -; abundance: -; j_gene: TRBJ2-5; v_gene: TRBV18; CDR3nt: TGTGCCAGCTCACCAGCAGTACAAGAGACCCAGTACTTC; CDR3aa: CASSPAVQETQYF
d_gene: -; abundance: once; j_gene: TRBJ2-7; v_gene: TRBV10-1; CDR3nt: TGCGCCAGCAGTGGCGGGATATCCTACGAGCAGTACTTC; CDR3aa: CASSGGISYEQYF
d_gene: TRBD2; abundance: -; j_gene: TRBJ2-7; v_gene: TRBV6-6; CDR3nt: TGTGCCGCCCATGCGGGGGAAAACGAGCAGTACTTC; CDR3aa: CAAHAGENEQYF
d_gene: -; abundance: -; j_gene: TRBJ1-3; v_gene: TRBV3-1/TRBV3-2; CDR3nt: TGTGCCAGCAGCCCATCCTCTGGAAACACCATATATTTT; CDR3aa: CASSPSSGNTIYF
d_gene: TRBD2; abundance: -; j_gene: TRBJ2-2; v_gene: TRBV2; CDR3nt: TGTGCCAGCATCCTAGCGGGGGGCGGCGGGGAGCTGTTTTTT; CDR3aa: CASILAGGGGELFF
d_gene: -; abundance: once; j_gene: TRBJ2-5; v_gene: TRBV19; CDR3nt: TGTGCCAGTAGTATCTTGCAGGGGAAAGAGACCCAGTACTTC; CDR3aa: CASSILQGKETQYF
d_gene: -; abundance: -; j_gene: TRBJ2-3; v_gene: TRBV6-5; CDR3nt: TGTGCCAGTCTAGGGGGACACGGGAGCACAGATACGCAGTATTTT; CDR3aa: CASLGGHGSTDTQYF
d_gene: -; abundance: -; j_gene: TRBJ2-2; v_gene: TRBV7-8; CDR3nt: TGTGCCAAAAGGGGCGGAATCACCGGGGAGCTGTTTTTT; CDR3aa: CAKRGGITGELFF
d_gene: -; abundance: -; j_gene: TRBJ2-3; v_gene: TRBV7-9; CDR3nt: TGTGCCAGCAGCCCCGGGGGTGCAGATACGCAGTATTTT; CDR3aa: CASSPGGADTQYF
d_gene: -; abundance: -; j_gene: TRBJ1-1; v_gene: TRBV2; CDR3nt: TGTGCCAGCAGTGACGTGTACGACACTGAAGCCTTCTTT; CDR3aa: CASSDVYDTEAFF
d_gene: -; abundance: -; j_gene: TRBJ2-5; v_gene: TRBV18; CDR3nt: TGTGCCAGCTCACCCCTCTTGAGGGAGACCCAGTACTTC; CDR3aa: CASSPLLRETQYF
d_gene: TRBD2; abundance: -; j_gene: TRBJ2-5; v_gene: TRBV11-3; CDR3nt: TGTGCCAGCAGCTTGGGACTAGCGGGACAAGAGACCCAGTACTTC; CDR3aa: CASSLGLAGQETQYF
d_gene: TRBD1; abundance: once; j_gene: TRBJ1-1; v_gene: TRBV6-5; CDR3nt: TGTGCCAGCAGTTCCGGCAGGGGGTGGAACACTGAAGCTTTCTTT; CDR3aa: CASSSGRGWNTEAFF
d_gene: -; abundance: -; j_gene: TRBJ1-6; v_gene: TRBV20-1; CDR3nt: TGCAGTGCTAGAGCCGGGGCCCTCCACTTT; CDR3aa: CSARAGALHF
d_gene: TRBD1; abundance: -; j_gene: TRBJ1-1; v_gene: TRBV7-6; CDR3nt: TGTGCCAGCAGCTCTAGGGGGCCCGGGGGGAACACTGAAGCTTTCTTT; CDR3aa: CASSSRGPGGNTEAFF
d_gene: TRBD1; abundance: once; j_gene: TRBJ1-2; v_gene: TRBV19; CDR3nt: TGTGCCAGTAGTATACCGGGACAGGGGGTTTTCGGCTACACCTTC; CDR3aa: CASSIPGQGVFGYTF
d_gene: TRBD1; abundance: -; j_gene: TRBJ1-2; v_gene: TRBV7-2; CDR3nt: TGTGCCAGCAGCTTGAGCATACAGGGGGCGGGTTTCTATGGCTACACCTTC; CDR3aa: CASSLSIQGAGFYGYTF
d_gene: TRBD1; abundance: once; j_gene: TRBJ2-5; v_gene: TRBV11-3; CDR3nt: TGTGCCAGCAGCTTAGCTCGACAGGGGACCCAGTACTTC; CDR3aa: CASSLARQGTQYF
d_gene: -; abundance: -; j_gene: TRBJ1-1; v_gene: TRBV4-2; CDR3nt: TGTGCCAGCAGCCAAGATTCTACAGGGTTCACCACTGAAGCTTTCTTT; CDR3aa: CASSQDSTGFTTEAFF
d_gene: TRBD1; abundance: -; j_gene: TRBJ2-2; v_gene: TRBV5-1; CDR3nt: TGCGCCAGCAGCTCCTTTAGCCGGGACAGGGTAAACTTAGGGGAGCTGTTTTTT; CDR3aa: CASSSFSRDRVNLGELFF
d_gene: -; abundance: -; j_gene: TRBJ1-2; v_gene: TRBV5-1; CDR3nt: TGCGCCAGCAGGTTGGCCGCAGGGCGTCTTTCGTATGGCTACACCTTC; CDR3aa: CASRLAAGRLSYGYTF
d_gene: -; abundance: -; j_gene: TRBJ2-1; v_gene: TRBV6-5; CDR3nt: TGTGCCAGCAGTTACTCGAACGGTGAGGGAGTGAAGTTCTTC; CDR3aa: CASSYSNGEGVKFF
d_gene: -; abundance: -; j_gene: TRBJ1-1; v_gene: TRBV7-2; CDR3nt: TGTGCCAGCAGCTTACCGACAGCGAACACTGAAGCTTTCTTT; CDR3aa: CASSLPTANTEAFF
d_gene: -; abundance: few; j_gene: TRBJ1-3; v_gene: TRBV21-1; CDR3nt: TGTGCCAGCAGCAAAGCCCACCCCGAGCCCCCGGGACACCCGTCTGGAAACACCATATATTTT; CDR3aa: CASSKAHPEPPGHPSGNTIYF
d_gene: -; abundance: -; j_gene: TRBJ2-2; v_gene: TRBV2; CDR3nt: TGTGCCAGCAGTGACCAGGTAGCGGTGTTGGGCACCGGGGAGCTGTTTTTT; CDR3aa: CASSDQVAVLGTGELFF
d_gene: -; abundance: many; j_gene: TRBJ1-5; v_gene: TRBV7-2; CDR3nt: TGTGCCAGCAGCTTAGGGGCCCTGACCAATCAGCCCCAGCATTTT; CDR3aa: CASSLGALTNQPQHF
d_gene: TRBD1; abundance: -; j_gene: TRBJ1-2; v_gene: TRBV5-4; CDR3nt: TGTGCCAGCAGGAACGACAGGGTAGATAACTATGGCTACACCTTC; CDR3aa: CASRNDRVDNYGYTF
d_gene: -; abundance: -; j_gene: TRBJ1-5; v_gene: TRBV18; CDR3nt: TGTGCCAGCTCAGAGGGGGAAGATCAGCCCCAGCATTTT; CDR3aa: CASSEGEDQPQHF
d_gene: -; abundance: -; j_gene: TRBJ2-6; v_gene: TRBV24-1; CDR3nt: TGTGCCACCGGTAGCTCTGGGGCCAACGTCCTGACTTTC; CDR3aa: CATGSSGANVLTF
d_gene: -; abundance: -; j_gene: TRBJ1-2; v_gene: TRBV6-2/TRBV6-3; CDR3nt: TGTGCCAGCAGTTACTCGGCGGTTGGCTACACCTTC; CDR3aa: CASSYSAVGYTF
d_gene: -; abundance: once; j_gene: TRBJ2-7; v_gene: TRBV5-1; CDR3nt: TGCGCCAGCCGCGAATTCGGGGGTTTCGCCTACGAGCAGTACTTC; CDR3aa: CASREFGGFAYEQYF
d_gene: TRBD2; abundance: -; j_gene: TRBJ2-1; v_gene: TRBV5-8; CDR3nt: TGTGCCAGCAGCTTGGTACTAGCGGGGGGGATCTCCTACAATGAGCAGTTCTTC; CDR3aa: CASSLVLAGGISYNEQFF
d_gene: -; abundance: few; j_gene: TRBJ1-1; v_gene: TRBV6-4; CDR3nt: TGTGCCAGCAGGGAACAGGGTATGGGCACTGAAGCTTTCTTT; CDR3aa: CASREQGMGTEAFF
d_gene: -; abundance: few; j_gene: TRBJ2-3; v_gene: TRBV9; CDR3nt: TGTGCCAGCAGCCCCTCCCAGGCTAGCACAGATACGCAGTATTTT; CDR3aa: CASSPSQASTDTQYF
d_gene: -; abundance: once; j_gene: TRBJ2-5; v_gene: TRBV6-2/TRBV6-3; CDR3nt: TGTGCCAGCAGTTTTGACGGGAGACAAGAGACCCAGTACTTC; CDR3aa: CASSFDGRQETQYF
d_gene: -; abundance: -; j_gene: TRBJ1-3; v_gene: TRBV5-1; CDR3nt: TGCGCCAGCAGCTCCGGTACAGGGGGAAACACCATATATTTT; CDR3aa: CASSSGTGGNTIYF